Following are 3 T cell receptor beta chains from one sample sequenced in a study of OX40 agonist ivuxolimab in advanced cancers. The method was immunoSEQ multiplex PCR; TCRdb's version includes in-frame clones alone and lacks a portion of them. The table includes more than 85,000 clones, over 75% detected once. Sequencing used CD4+ or CD8+ T cells sorted from blood, obtained in a trial of the OX40 agonist ivuxolimab. The receptor source for this set is an adult with an advanced solid tumor such as melanoma, head and neck, liver or kidney cancer.

The V call is TRBV4-3, the J call TRBJ2-5; D remains unclear. Germline CDR1 LGHNA, CDR2 YSLEER. Trimming removed 3 bases from V and 5 bases from J, with 19 bases in between. The CDR3 totals 16 residues. The CDR3 DNA sequence: TGCGCCAGCAGCCAGACCTCACAATCGGGTGCGGAGACCCAGTACTTC. Translation gives CASSQTSQSGAETQYF.

This clone came up once. The chain links TRBV6-6 to TRBJ2-2; D remains ambiguous. This CDR3 contains 15 residues. V was trimmed by 4 bases and J by 3 bases, leaving 12 bases between them. Looked up from germline, CDR1 is MNHNY and CDR2 is SVGAGI (reference sequence). This chain's CDR3 is CASSFRSQDTGELFF. The CDR3, as DNA: TGTGCCAGCAGTTTCAGGAGTCAGGACACCGGGGAGCTGTTTTTT.

This clone was seen only once. This chain joins TRBV5-1 and TRBJ2-3; D remains ambiguous. The CDR3 runs to 14 residues. Trimming stripped 0 bases from V and 2 bases from J, with 7 bases between. Germline CDR1 SGHRS, CDR2 YFSETQ. CDR3 in amino acids: CASSLDSITDTQYF. CDR3 nucleotide sequence: TGCGCCAGCAGCTTGGACAGTATCACAGATACGCAGTATTTT.